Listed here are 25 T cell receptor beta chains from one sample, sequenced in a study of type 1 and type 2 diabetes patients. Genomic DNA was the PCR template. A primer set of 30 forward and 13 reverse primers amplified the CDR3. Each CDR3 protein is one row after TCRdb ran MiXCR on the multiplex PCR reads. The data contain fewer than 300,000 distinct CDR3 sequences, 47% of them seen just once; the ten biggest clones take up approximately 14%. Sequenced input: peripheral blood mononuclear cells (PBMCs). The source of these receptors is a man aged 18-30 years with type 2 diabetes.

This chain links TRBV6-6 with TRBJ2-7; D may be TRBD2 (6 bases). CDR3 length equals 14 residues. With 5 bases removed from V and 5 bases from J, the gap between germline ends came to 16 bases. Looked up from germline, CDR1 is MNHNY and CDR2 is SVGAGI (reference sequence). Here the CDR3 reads CASSTAGWSDEQYF. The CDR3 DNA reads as TGTGCCAGCAGTACTGCGGGATGGTCAGACGAGCAGTACTTC.

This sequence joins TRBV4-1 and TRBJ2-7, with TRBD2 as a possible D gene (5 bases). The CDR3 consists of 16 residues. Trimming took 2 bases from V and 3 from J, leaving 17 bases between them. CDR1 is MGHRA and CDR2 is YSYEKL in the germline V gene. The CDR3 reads CASSQNWARADYEQYF. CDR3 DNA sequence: TGCGCCAGCAGCCAAAACTGGGCCAGAGCGGACTACGAGCAGTACTTC.

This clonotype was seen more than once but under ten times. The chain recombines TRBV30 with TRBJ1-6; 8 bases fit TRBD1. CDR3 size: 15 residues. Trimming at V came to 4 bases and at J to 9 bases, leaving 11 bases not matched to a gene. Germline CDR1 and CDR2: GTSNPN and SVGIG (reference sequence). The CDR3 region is CAWTTRAGGVSPLHF. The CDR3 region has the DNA TGTGCCTGGACCACTAGGGCAGGGGGCGTTTCACCCCTCCACTTT.

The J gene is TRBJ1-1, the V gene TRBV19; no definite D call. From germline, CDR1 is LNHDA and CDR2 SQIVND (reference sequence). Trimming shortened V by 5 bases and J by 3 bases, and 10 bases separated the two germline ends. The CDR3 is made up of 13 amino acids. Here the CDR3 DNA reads TGTGCCAGTAGTGCCCAAACGGACACTGAAGCTTTCTTT. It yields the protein CASSAQTDTEAFF.

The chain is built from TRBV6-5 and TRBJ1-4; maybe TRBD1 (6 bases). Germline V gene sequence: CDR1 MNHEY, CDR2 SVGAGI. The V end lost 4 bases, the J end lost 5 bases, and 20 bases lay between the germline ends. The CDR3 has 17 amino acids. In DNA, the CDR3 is TGTGCCAGCAGTTCGAACACGGGGGGCAGTATGAATGAAAAACTGTTTTTT. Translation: CASSSNTGGSMNEKLFF.

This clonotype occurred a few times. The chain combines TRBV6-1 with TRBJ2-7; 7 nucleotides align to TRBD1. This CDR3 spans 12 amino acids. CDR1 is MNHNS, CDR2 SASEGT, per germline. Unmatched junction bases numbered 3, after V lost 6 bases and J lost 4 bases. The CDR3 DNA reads TGTGCCAGCAGACAGGACAGGTACGAGCAGTACTTC. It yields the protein CASRQDRYEQYF.

In DNA, the CDR3 is TGTGCCAGCAGCTCGAGACTAGCGGGGCAAGATACGCAGTATTTT. Translated: CASSSRLAGQDTQYF. The V and J genes are TRBV7-3 and TRBJ2-3, with 11 bases aligning to TRBD2. Germline V gives CDR1 SGHTA, CDR2 FQGTGA. V gave up 4 bases and J gave up 5 bases; unmatched junction bases: 5. This CDR3 is 15 amino acids long.

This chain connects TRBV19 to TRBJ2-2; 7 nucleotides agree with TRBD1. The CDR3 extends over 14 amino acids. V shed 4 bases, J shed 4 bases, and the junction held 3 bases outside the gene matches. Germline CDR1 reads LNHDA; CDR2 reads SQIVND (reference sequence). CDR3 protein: CASSSNRGTGELFF. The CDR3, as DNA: TGTGCCAGTAGTAGTAACAGGGGCACCGGGGAGCTGTTTTTT.

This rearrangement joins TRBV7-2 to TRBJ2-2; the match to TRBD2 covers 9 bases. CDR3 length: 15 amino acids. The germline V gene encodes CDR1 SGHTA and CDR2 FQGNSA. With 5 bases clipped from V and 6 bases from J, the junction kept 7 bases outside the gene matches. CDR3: CASSVTGGGAGELFF. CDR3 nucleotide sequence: TGTGCCAGCAGCGTTACTGGCGGGGGGGCCGGGGAGCTGTTTTTT.

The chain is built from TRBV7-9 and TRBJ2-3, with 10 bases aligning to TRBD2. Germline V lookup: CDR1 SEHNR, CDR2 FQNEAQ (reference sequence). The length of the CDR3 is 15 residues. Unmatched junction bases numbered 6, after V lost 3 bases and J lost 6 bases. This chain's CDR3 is CASSLRTSGLDTQYF. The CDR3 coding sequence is TGTGCCAGCAGCTTGCGGACTAGCGGCTTGGATACGCAGTATTTT.

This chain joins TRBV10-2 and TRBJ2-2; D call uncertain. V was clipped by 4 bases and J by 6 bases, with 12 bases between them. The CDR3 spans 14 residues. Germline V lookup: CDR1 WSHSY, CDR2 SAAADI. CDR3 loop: CASSGTFSAGELFF. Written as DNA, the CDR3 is TGCGCCAGCAGTGGGACGTTCTCAGCCGGGGAGCTGTTTTTT.

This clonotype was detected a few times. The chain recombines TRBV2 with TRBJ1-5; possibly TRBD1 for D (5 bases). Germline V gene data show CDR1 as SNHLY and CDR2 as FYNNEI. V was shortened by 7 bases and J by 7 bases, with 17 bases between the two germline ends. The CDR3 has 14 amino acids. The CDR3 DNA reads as TGTGCCAGCACTGTAACAGGCCAGGCCCAGCCCCAGCATTTT. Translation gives CASTVTGQAQPQHF.

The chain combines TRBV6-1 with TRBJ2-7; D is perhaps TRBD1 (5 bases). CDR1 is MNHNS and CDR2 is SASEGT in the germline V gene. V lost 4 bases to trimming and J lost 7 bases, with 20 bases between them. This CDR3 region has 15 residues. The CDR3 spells CASSGTLRVTGEQYF. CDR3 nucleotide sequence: TGTGCCAGCAGTGGAACCCTCAGGGTAACAGGAGAGCAGTACTTC.

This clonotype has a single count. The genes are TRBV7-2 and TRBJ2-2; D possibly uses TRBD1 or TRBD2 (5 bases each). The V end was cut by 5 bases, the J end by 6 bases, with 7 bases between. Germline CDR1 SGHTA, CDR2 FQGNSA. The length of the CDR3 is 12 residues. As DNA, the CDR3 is TGTGCCAGCAGCCGGGGCCCCGGGGAGCTGTTTTTT. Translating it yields CASSRGPGELFF.

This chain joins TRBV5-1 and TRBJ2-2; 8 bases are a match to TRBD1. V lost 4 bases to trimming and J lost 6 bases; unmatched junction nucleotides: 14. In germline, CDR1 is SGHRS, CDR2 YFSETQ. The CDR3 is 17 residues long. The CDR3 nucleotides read TGCGCCAGCAGCCAGGCAGGACAGGGTGTCCTTTCCGGGGAGCTGTTTTTT. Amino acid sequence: CASSQAGQGVLSGELFF. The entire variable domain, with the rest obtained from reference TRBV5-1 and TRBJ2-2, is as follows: KAGVTQTPRYLIKTRGQQVTLSCSPISGHRSVSWYQQTPGQGLQFLFEYFSETQRNKGNFPGRFSGRQFSNSRSEMNVSTLELGDSALYLCASSQAGQGVLSGELFFGEGSRLTVL.

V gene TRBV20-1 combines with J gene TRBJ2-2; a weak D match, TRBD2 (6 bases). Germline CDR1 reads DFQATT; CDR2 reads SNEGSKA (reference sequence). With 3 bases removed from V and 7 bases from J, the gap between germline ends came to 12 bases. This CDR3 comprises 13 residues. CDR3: CSASGRWVGELFF. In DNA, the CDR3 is TGCAGTGCTAGCGGGAGATGGGTCGGGGAGCTGTTTTTT.

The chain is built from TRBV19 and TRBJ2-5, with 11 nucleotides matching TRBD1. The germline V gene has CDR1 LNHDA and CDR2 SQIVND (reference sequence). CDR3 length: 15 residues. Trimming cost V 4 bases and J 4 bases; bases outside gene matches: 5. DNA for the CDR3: TGTGCCAGTAGTAACGGACAGGGGGCAGGAGAGACCCAGTACTTC. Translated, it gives CASSNGQGAGETQYF. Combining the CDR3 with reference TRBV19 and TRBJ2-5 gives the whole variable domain DGGITQSPKYLFRKEGQNVTLSCEQNLNHDAMYWYRQDPGQGLRLIYYSQIVNDFQKGDIAEGYSVSREKKESFPLTVTSAQKNPTAFYLCASSNGQGAGETQYFGPGTRLLVL.

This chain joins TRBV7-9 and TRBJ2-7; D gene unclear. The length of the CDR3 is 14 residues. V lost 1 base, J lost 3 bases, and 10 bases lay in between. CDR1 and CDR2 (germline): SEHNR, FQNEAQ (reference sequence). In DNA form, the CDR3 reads TGTGCCAGCAGCTTAGGTAGTATGATCTACGAGCAGTACTTC. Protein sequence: CASSLGSMIYEQYF.

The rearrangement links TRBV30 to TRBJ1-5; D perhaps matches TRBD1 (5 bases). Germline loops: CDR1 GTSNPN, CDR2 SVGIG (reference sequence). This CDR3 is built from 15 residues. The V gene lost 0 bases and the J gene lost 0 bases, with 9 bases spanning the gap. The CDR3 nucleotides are TGTGCCTGGAGTGTAGACGGGGGTAGCAATCAGCCCCAGCATTTT. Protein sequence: CAWSVDGGSNQPQHF.

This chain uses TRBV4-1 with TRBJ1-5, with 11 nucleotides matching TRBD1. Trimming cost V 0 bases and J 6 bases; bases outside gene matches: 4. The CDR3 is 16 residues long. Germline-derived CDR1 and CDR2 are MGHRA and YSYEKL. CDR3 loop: CASSQEGQGALQPQHF. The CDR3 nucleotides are TGCGCCAGCAGCCAAGAAGGACAGGGGGCTCTTCAGCCCCAGCATTTT.

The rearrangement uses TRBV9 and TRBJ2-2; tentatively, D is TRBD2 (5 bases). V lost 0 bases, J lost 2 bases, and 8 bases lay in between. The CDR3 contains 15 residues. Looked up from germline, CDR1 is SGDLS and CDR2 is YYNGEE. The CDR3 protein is CASSVVPGNTGELFF. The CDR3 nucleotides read TGTGCCAGCAGCGTAGTTCCGGGAAACACCGGGGAGCTGTTTTTT.

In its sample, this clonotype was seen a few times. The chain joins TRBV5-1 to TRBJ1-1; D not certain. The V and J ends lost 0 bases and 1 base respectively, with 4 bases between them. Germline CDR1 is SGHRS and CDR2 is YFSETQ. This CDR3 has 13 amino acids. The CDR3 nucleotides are TGCGCCAGCAGCTTGGGGTCGAACACTGAAGCTTTCTTT. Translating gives CASSLGSNTEAFF.

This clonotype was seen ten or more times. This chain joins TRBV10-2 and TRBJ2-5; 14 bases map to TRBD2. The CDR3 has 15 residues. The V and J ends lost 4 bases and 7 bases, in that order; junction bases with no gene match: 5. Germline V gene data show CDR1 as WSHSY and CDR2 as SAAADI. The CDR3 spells CASSGTSGGTGTQYF. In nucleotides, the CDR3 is TGCGCCAGCAGTGGGACTAGCGGGGGGACGGGGACCCAGTACTTC.

DNA for the CDR3: TGTGCCAGTAGGACAGCTTACTTTGGGGCGAACACCGGGGAGCTGTTTTTT. Protein product: CASRTAYFGANTGELFF. V is TRBV19 and J is TRBJ2-2; a possible D gene is TRBD1 (5 bases). Looked up from germline, CDR1 is LNHDA and CDR2 is SQIVND (reference sequence). This CDR3 contains 17 residues. V was trimmed by 6 bases and J by 0 bases, leaving 17 bases between them.

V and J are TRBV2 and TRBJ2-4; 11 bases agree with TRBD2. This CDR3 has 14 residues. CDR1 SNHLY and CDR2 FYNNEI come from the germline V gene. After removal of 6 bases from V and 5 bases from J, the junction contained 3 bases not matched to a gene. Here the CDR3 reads CASSKGLAENIQYF. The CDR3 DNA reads TGTGCCAGCAGCAAGGGACTAGCGGAAAACATTCAGTACTTC.